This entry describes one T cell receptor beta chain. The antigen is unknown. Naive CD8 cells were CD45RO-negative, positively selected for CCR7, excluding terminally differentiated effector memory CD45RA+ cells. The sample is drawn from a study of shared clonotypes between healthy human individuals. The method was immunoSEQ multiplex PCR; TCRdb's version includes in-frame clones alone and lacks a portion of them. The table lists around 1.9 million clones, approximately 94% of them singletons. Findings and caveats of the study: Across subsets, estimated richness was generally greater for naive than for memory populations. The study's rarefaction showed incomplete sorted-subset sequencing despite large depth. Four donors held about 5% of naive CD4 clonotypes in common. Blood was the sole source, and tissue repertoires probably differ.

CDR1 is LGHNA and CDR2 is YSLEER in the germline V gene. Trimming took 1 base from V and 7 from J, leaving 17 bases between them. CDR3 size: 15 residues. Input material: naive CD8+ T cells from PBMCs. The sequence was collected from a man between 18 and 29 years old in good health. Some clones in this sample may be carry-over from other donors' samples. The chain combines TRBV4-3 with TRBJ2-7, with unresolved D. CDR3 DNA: TGCGCCAGCAGCCAAGCGTCTGTCCCCCTAGAAGAGCAGTACTTC. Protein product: CASSQASVPLEEQYF.